This T cell receptor beta chain comes out of a study of early stage breast cancer tumors (TCRdb year 2017). Background for the entire study: Of the roughly 15 invasive breast tumors, more than 9 were found to be estrogen receptor-positive, progesterone receptor-positive and HER2-negative. About 65% of the 12 ER+/PR+/HER2- tumors were invasive ductal carcinomas, while the other four were invasive lobular carcinomas. The average read coverage per sample was around 9-fold. A total of some 2.6 million templates, representing approximately 1,100,000 unique clonotypes, were detected across all samples.

Every sample was amplified as two independent genomic DNA replicates, using approximately 0.5 ug for blood and about 1.6 ug for tumor or normal breast. TCRB sequencing of genomic DNA was carried out with the ImmunoSeq Intro kit according to the manufacturer's instructions. For absolute quantification, the roughly 31-cycle multiplex PCR included proprietary primers along with spike-in control sequences. Single-end 150-bp reads were used to sequence an 87-bp fragment spanning the CDR3 and the flanking V and J genes. Seven samples, each with two replicates, were multiplexed per lane of an Illumina MiSeq using version 3.0 chemistry. The paper's data handling went like this. Raw data were processed by the vendor's proprietary pipeline, with both replicates merged into one result per sample. To define clonotypes, the study grouped productive rearrangements that shared the V-gene family, CDR3 amino acid sequence and J-gene segment. To compute clonality, the normalized Shannon entropy (Pielou evenness) of TCRB abundances was subtracted from 1. T cell density was estimated by dividing total templates by the number of input cells inferred from the DNA input amount. Total repertoire diversity and clonality were estimated with Recon using default parameters. A clonotype counted as tumor-enriched if its abundance in tumor exceeded 0.1% and was at least 32-fold higher than its abundance in normal breast. TCRdb re-hosts the immuneACCESS table, in-frame sequences only. Its copies lack some clones; in the studies checked, an unresolved V gene accounts for under half of them, and the cause for the rest is not known. V and J calls and clone size are as listed in that table; D and trimming were resolved from the DNA. The sample has under 30,000 clones on record, 55% to 75% of them singletons. The top ten clones comprise approximately 31% of the sample.

About this clone: Its recognized antigen is unknown. The record has no base qualities; no much larger clone is one base away.

The study profiled bulk TCR beta-chain repertoires in matched peripheral blood, tumor and adjacent normal breast tissue taken from over 15 patients with early-stage breast cancer. Before surgery, whole blood (roughly 5-10 mL) was collected into EDTA tubes and processed within 2 hours. Peripheral blood mononuclear cells were isolated by Ficoll-Paque centrifugation in SepMate-50 tubes. PBMCs were cryopreserved in aliquots of roughly 1.8 to 4 million cells in about 90% FBS with around 10% DMSO and kept in liquid nitrogen. The Qiagen AllPrep DNA/RNA Mini kit was used for genomic DNA extraction. Taken from cysteine to phenylalanine, the CDR3 has 19 residues. The CDR3 DNA has 57 bases and is translated from base 1. The junction shows trimming of 5 bases on V and 2 bases on J, and the gene matches do not reach 12 bases of it. Per the germline V gene (reference sequence), LNHNV is the CDR1 and YYDKDF is the CDR2.

Results the study describes overall, beyond this receptor: Sequencing bulk genomic DNA from unsorted cells could not capture chain pairing or functional markers like CD4, CD8 and FOXP3. Enriched TCRB sequences shared across patients were found to be mostly commonly generated sequences that were unlikely to play an important role in the tumor microenvironment. Tumors showed about 2.4-fold higher T cell density and higher clonality than adjacent normal breast tissue. The small cohort size prevented analysis by tumor subtype. Repertoires from blood and normal breast were more alike than repertoires from blood and tumor, and in about 90% of the 16 patients, comparing each tissue with blood separated tumor from normal.

Material for sequencing was blood. The sequence came from a person aged 45-60 years with breast cancer. The chain employs TRBV15 and TRBJ2-6, with 10 bases in between that match TRBD2. The encoded CDR3 is CATSGLLAGEQAGANVLTF. Read as DNA, the sequence is TGTGCCACCAGCGGACTCCTAGCGGGAGAACAAGCTGGGGCCAACGTCCTGACTTTC.